A selection of T cell receptor beta chains follows, all from one sample in a study of T cells after yellow fever vaccination. TCRdb reanalysed the 5' RACE reads using MiXCR and keeps one entry per CDR3 protein. This table has 320,000 or so distinct CDR3 sequences, around 8.1% appearing once. The sequences come from PBMCs, collected roughly 45 days after the first yellow fever vaccination. The receptor source for this set is a man between 18 and 29 years old who received the YFV17D yellow fever vaccine. The CDR3 runs from the conserved cysteine through the conserved F or W. Each record gives: V gene, J gene, clone size, D gene, CDR3 protein, CDR3 DNA. D genes are given only for firm matches. Clone size is given for some rows only: seen once, a few or many times, or a class if the clone is expanded.

>TRBV18|TRBJ2-1|many|TRBD2
CASSPPGLADYNEQFF
TGTGCCAGCTCACCACCGGGTCTAGCGGACTACAATGAGCAGTTCTTC
>TRBV12-3/TRBV12-4|TRBJ1-1|few|NA
CASSFPALVNTEAFF
TGTGCCAGCAGTTTTCCAGCGCTGGTGAACACTGAAGCTTTCTTT
>TRBV3-1|TRBJ1-3|NA|NA
CASTHRGISENTIYF
TGTGCCAGCACCCACCGAGGGATCTCTGAAAACACCATATATTTT
>TRBV11-2|TRBJ1-1|NA|NA
CASSTRPTTEAFF
TGTGCCAGCAGCACCCGTCCAACCACTGAAGCTTTCTTT
>TRBV19|TRBJ1-1|few|NA
CASSIGQLNTEAFF
TGTGCCAGTAGTATCGGGCAGTTGAACACTGAAGCTTTCTTT
>TRBV6-1|TRBJ2-6|many|NA
CASSPRGSGANVLTF
TGTGCCAGCAGTCCACGGGGCTCTGGGGCCAACGTCCTGACTTTC
>TRBV4-1|TRBJ2-2|NA|NA
CASSQVSGGELFF
TGCGCCAGCAGCCAAGTCTCGGGCGGGGAGCTGTTTTTT
>TRBV4-1|TRBJ2-7|NA|NA
CASSQDIRKYF
TGCGCCAGCAGCCAAGACATCCGGAAATACTTC
>TRBV15|TRBJ2-3|few|NA
CATSSVGAPRTDTQYF
TGTGCCACCAGCAGCGTTGGGGCCCCCCGCACAGATACGCAGTATTTT
>TRBV20-1|TRBJ1-6|NA|NA
CSASDSNNSPLHF
TGCAGTGCTAGCGACAGCAATAATTCACCCCTCCACTTT
>TRBV7-9|TRBJ1-2|NA|NA
CASSLRTAGYTF
TGTGCCAGCAGCTTAAGAACAGCTGGCTACACCTTC
>TRBV15|TRBJ2-1|many|NA
CATSRDRRGSSYNEQFF
TGTGCCACCAGCAGAGATCGGCGGGGCAGCTCCTACAATGAGCAGTTCTTC
>TRBV7-3|TRBJ2-5|NA|NA
CASSLNPQETQYF
TGTGCCAGCAGCTTAAACCCGCAAGAGACCCAGTACTTC
>TRBV18|TRBJ2-7|NA|NA
CASSPAGSPYEQYF
TGTGCCAGCTCACCGGCGGGGTCTCCCTACGAGCAGTACTTC
>TRBV28|TRBJ1-1|few|TRBD1
CASRRGAGGVDTEAFF
TGTGCCAGCCGGAGAGGGGCAGGGGGAGTAGACACTGAAGCTTTCTTT
>TRBV7-2|TRBJ2-3|NA|TRBD2
CASSLRLAGGTADTQYF
TGTGCCAGCAGCTTACGACTTGCGGGGGGTACGGCAGATACGCAGTATTTT
>TRBV19|TRBJ2-1|few|NA
CATYRPNPYNEQFF
TGTGCCACCTACCGACCAAATCCCTACAATGAGCAGTTCTTC
>TRBV25-1|TRBJ2-1|once|TRBD2
CASSEYRAGGFNEQFF
TGTGCCAGCAGTGAATATCGAGCGGGGGGGTTTAATGAGCAGTTCTTC
>TRBV25-1|TRBJ1-2|NA|NA
CASSQQGWGYTF
TGTGCCAGCAGTCAACAGGGTTGGGGCTACACCTTC
>TRBV7-6|TRBJ2-2|few|NA
CASSLASGNTGELFF
TGTGCCAGCAGCTTAGCGTCGGGTAACACCGGGGAGCTGTTTTTT
>TRBV19|TRBJ1-1|many|NA
CASARPANTEAFF
TGTGCCAGTGCTAGGCCAGCCAACACTGAAGCTTTCTTT
>TRBV5-1|TRBJ1-2|NA|NA
CASSLEGVGYGYTF
TGCGCCAGCAGCTTGGAAGGGGTAGGGTATGGCTACACCTTC
>TRBV18|TRBJ2-7|NA|NA
CASSDLGRGAYEQYF
TGTGCCAGCTCTGATCTCGGCAGGGGAGCCTACGAGCAGTACTTC
>TRBV3-1|TRBJ2-5|many|TRBD2
CASSLGAGQETQYF
TGTGCCAGCAGCCTTGGAGCGGGGCAAGAGACCCAGTACTTC
>TRBV7-9|TRBJ1-4|many|NA
CASSLGQGGGGKLFF
TGTGCCAGCTCTCTGGGGCAGGGCGGAGGCGGGAAACTGTTTTTT
>TRBV12-3/TRBV12-4|TRBJ2-2|many|NA
CASSLRLRTSNTGELFF
TGTGCCAGCAGTTTAAGGCTCAGGACATCGAACACCGGGGAGCTGTTTTTT
>TRBV11-1|TRBJ2-2|few|NA
CASSLAASWNTGELFF
TGTGCCAGCAGCTTAGCCGCTAGCTGGAACACCGGGGAGCTGTTTTTT
>TRBV4-2|TRBJ1-1|few|TRBD1
CASSPHGQGGPEAFF
TGTGCCAGCAGCCCACACGGACAGGGGGGCCCTGAAGCTTTCTTT
>TRBV5-1|TRBJ1-1|few|NA
CASSPREILDTEAFF
TGCGCCAGCAGCCCCAGGGAAATCCTAGACACTGAAGCTTTCTTT
>TRBV20-1|TRBJ2-3|few|NA
CSAKRRGQLTDTQYF
TGCAGTGCTAAGAGACGCGGACAGCTCACAGATACGCAGTATTTT
>TRBV5-1|TRBJ1-1|many|NA
CASSLAMENTEAFF
TGCGCCAGCAGCTTGGCCATGGAAAACACTGAAGCTTTCTTT
>TRBV5-6|TRBJ2-1|few|NA
CASSPSGAEQFF
TGTGCCAGCAGCCCTAGTGGGGCTGAGCAGTTCTTC
>TRBV4-1|TRBJ2-7|few|NA
CASSPAAGFYEQYF
TGCGCCAGCAGCCCGGCGGCCGGATTCTACGAGCAGTACTTC
>TRBV29-1|TRBJ1-2|few|NA
CSVTLLGASGYTF
TGCAGCGTCACCCTGCTGGGGGCTAGTGGCTACACCTTC
>TRBV7-2|TRBJ1-6|few|NA
CASSLAGADGSPLHF
TGTGCCAGCAGCTTAGCGGGAGCCGACGGGTCACCCCTCCACTTT
>TRBV7-2|TRBJ2-5|few|TRBD2
CASSPKAGGLETQYF
TGTGCCAGCAGCCCCAAAGCGGGGGGGCTCGAGACCCAGTACTTC
>TRBV6-1|TRBJ2-7|few|NA
CASSDGPTYEQYF
TGTGCCAGCAGCGACGGCCCAACCTACGAGCAGTACTTC
>TRBV7-9|TRBJ2-2|NA|NA
CASSVLVGGPNTGELFF
TGTGCCAGCAGCGTCCTTGTTGGGGGACCGAACACCGGGGAGCTGTTTTTT
>TRBV5-4|TRBJ2-2|NA|NA
CASSLSVAANTGELFF
TGTGCCAGCAGCTTGTCCGTGGCAGCTAACACCGGGGAGCTGTTTTTT
>TRBV4-3|TRBJ2-5|few|NA
CASSQGFLGQAVQETQYF
TGCGCCAGCAGCCAAGGGTTTCTGGGCCAGGCCGTCCAAGAGACCCAGTACTTC
>TRBV5-6|TRBJ2-3|NA|NA
CASSFRDRRDTQYF
TGTGCCAGCAGCTTTAGGGACCGAAGGGATACGCAGTATTTT
>TRBV15|TRBJ2-3|many|NA
CATSRDRGGAADTQYF
TGTGCCACCAGCAGAGATCGGGGCGGGGCCGCAGATACGCAGTATTTT
>TRBV6-5|TRBJ2-5|NA|NA
CATSGSGETQYF
TGTGCCACCTCGGGTAGTGGAGAGACCCAGTACTTC
>TRBV7-2|TRBJ2-5|few|TRBD2
CASSRGGLAGQETQYF
TGTGCCAGCAGCCGGGGTGGACTAGCGGGTCAAGAGACCCAGTACTTC
>TRBV28|TRBJ2-2|NA|NA
CASSFAGSYWDTGELFF
TGTGCCAGCAGTTTCGCGGGGTCCTATTGGGACACCGGGGAGCTGTTTTTT
>TRBV7-6|TRBJ2-7|many|TRBD2
CASSREGGPYEQYF
TGTGCCAGCAGCCGGGAGGGGGGGCCTTACGAGCAGTACTTC
>TRBV4-2|TRBJ1-2|few|NA
CASSQDEEGSYGYTF
TGTGCCAGCAGCCAAGATGAGGAGGGGAGCTATGGCTACACCTTC
>TRBV14|TRBJ2-7|few|NA
CASSRNSGLPGIDEQYF
TGTGCCAGCAGCCGAAATTCGGGACTCCCGGGCATCGACGAGCAGTACTTC
>TRBV5-1|TRBJ1-5|few|NA
CASSLAEGGQPQHF
TGCGCCAGCAGCTTGGCCGAGGGTGGTCAGCCCCAGCATTTT
>TRBV4-1|TRBJ2-2|NA|NA
CASSHPRGGGARTGELFF
TGCGCCAGCAGCCACCCCCGAGGAGGGGGCGCTCGGACCGGGGAGCTGTTTTTT
>TRBV5-1|TRBJ2-1|few|NA
CASSEDLYNEQFF
TGCGCCAGCAGCGAGGACCTGTACAATGAGCAGTTCTTC